This T cell receptor beta chain was retrieved from a study of T-cell memory formation after mild COVID-19. Study observations and caveats: Among contracting clones, CD4+ were mainly CM/EM and CD8+ enriched in EMRA.

This clonotype has just a few counts. Antigen specificity is unknown. TCRdb independently ran MiXCR on the 5' RACE reads; one entry per CDR3 protein. This sample has 350,000 to 400,000 distinct CDR3 sequences; 20% to 25% occur once, and the top ten carry 9.5% to 15%. The V and J ends lost 4 bases and 8 bases, in that order; junction bases with no gene match: 6. The CDR3 spans 15 residues. CDR1 and CDR2 (germline): SGDLS, YYNGEE. Material: PBMCs or a T cell subset sorted from them (not recorded which). The TCR comes from an adult woman who had mild COVID-19 (a few samples of this study predate the infection). Cell type and time point are not known. The chain employs TRBV9 and TRBJ2-1, with TRBD2 matching over 13 bases. The CDR3 here is CASSSGTSGMDEQFF. In nucleotides, the CDR3 is TGTGCCAGCAGCTCCGGGACTAGCGGGATGGATGAGCAGTTCTTC.